The text below deals with one TCR beta chain. Treatment in this sample: preoperative locoregional IRX-2 cytokine immunotherapy. This phase Ib study tested locoregional IRX-2 cytokine immunotherapy given before surgery. The entry originates in a study of preoperative IRX-2 immunotherapy in early breast cancer. Unmatched junction bases numbered 9, after V lost 5 bases and J lost 0 bases. CDR1 and CDR2 (germline): MDHEN, SYDVKM. CDR3 length: 17 residues. This table comes from immunoSEQ multiplex PCR, and its TCRdb copy is limited to in-frame clones, with some not included. Among tens of thousands of clones listed, 78% were seen once.

This sequence originates from a human donor with breast cancer. The sample in question was lymph node tissue, obtained before IRX-2 immunotherapy. V is TRBV28 and J is TRBJ2-5; 10 positions match TRBD1. The DNA for the CDR3 is TGTGCCAGCAGTCCCCAAGGGACAGGGGTTTACCAAGAGACCCAGTACTTC. Translation: CASSPQGTGVYQETQYF.